The 2 T cell receptor beta chains listed next were all sequenced from one sample in a study of high-grade serous ovarian cancer treatment subgroups. Tumor samples were taken before definitive surgery or chemotherapy. Produced via immunoSEQ multiplex PCR; TCRdb's table is partial and in-frame only. Of 5,500 to 7,500 clones in the sample, about four fifths were seen once. The source material was tumor tissue. Every receptor here comes from a human donor with high-grade serous ovarian cancer.

V gene TRBV7-2 combines with J gene TRBJ2-5; 8 bases map to TRBD2. V lost 4 bases and J lost 5; bases outside the gene matches: 15. The CDR3 has 17 residues. Germline V lookup: CDR1 SGHTA, CDR2 FQGNSA. The DNA for the CDR3 is TGTGCCAGCAGCTACACGACCTTCGGGGGGGGTTTGGAGACCCAGTACTTC. It translates to CASSYTTFGGGLETQYF.

This clone was seen a handful of times. This chain links TRBV27 with TRBJ2-1; 16 bases are shared with TRBD2. The CDR3 consists of 17 residues. After removal of 6 bases from V and 1 base from J, the junction contained 3 bases not matched to a gene. Germline V gene data show CDR1 as MNHEY and CDR2 as SMNVEV (reference sequence). CDR3 amino acids: CASSGTSGGGSYNEQFF. CDR3 DNA sequence: TGTGCCAGCAGCGGGACTAGCGGGGGGGGGTCCTACAATGAGCAGTTCTTC.